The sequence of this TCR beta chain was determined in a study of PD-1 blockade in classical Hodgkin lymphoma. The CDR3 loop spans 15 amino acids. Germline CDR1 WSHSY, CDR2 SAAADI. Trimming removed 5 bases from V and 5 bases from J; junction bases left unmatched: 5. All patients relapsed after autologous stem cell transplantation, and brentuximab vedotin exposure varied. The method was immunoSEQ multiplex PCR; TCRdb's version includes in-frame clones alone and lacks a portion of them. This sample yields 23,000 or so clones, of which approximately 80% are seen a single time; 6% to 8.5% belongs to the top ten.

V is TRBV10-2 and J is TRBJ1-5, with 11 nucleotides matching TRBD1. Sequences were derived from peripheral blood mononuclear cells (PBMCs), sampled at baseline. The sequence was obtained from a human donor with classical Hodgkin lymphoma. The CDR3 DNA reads TGCGCCAGCAGTTGGACAGGGGGCGCCGATCAGCCCCAGCATTTT. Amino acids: CASSWTGGADQPQHF.